The entry below gives a single T cell receptor beta chain sequence along with its context. Its cognate antigen has yet to be identified. Per-base quality was not reported, and no clone a single base away is much larger than it. The sample belongs to a study of regulatory T cells in long-lasting Graves disease (dated by TCRdb to the early 2020s). Some background on the complete study: Newly diagnosed Graves' disease patients had taken antithyroid drugs for less than 3 months. Peripheral blood TCR sequencing and RNA sequencing compared persistent Graves' disease patients with newly diagnosed Graves' disease patients. The study was registered as a clinical trial and conducted in China. A total of 35 or so samples were covered by TCR sequencing, comprising approximately 13 persistent and approximately 20 newly diagnosed Graves' disease patients. Findings and caveats that apply to the study as a whole: Patients with persistent disease shared more public clonotypes (under 3,000) than newly diagnosed patients did (approximately 990). Lower TCR Shannon entropy and fewer highly expanded clones were observed in persistent Graves' disease patients than in newly diagnosed patients, which suggested clonal expansion. The authors noted that the small sample size was a limitation that may lower accuracy. TRBV28, TRBJ1-2 and TRBJ2-5 were preferentially used in persistent disease, while TRBV20-1 and TRBJ2-1 were favored in newly diagnosed disease. Sequencing and analysis were restricted to the TCR beta chain. Because the primary lesion, thyroid tissue, could not be accessed, the study looked at peripheral blood alone.

Library creation used multiplex PCR. Data came from an Illumina HiSeq 4000. TCR beta libraries were built with iRepertoire HTBI primers and Arm-PCR amplification of CDR3 regions. Before sequencing, the PCR products underwent gel purification. As for the authors' bioinformatics: Gene usage analysis of CDR3 amino acid clonotypes used the 50 to 70 TRBV and some 13 TRBJ segments found across samples. COPE and FqMerger were used to merge the filtered high-quality paired reads into contigs. BLAST was used to align contigs to IMGT TRBV, TRBD and TRBJ reference genes, with CDR3 defined following IMGT. Highly expanded clones were defined as clonotypes with a frequency above 0.1%. Repertoire diversity was measured by Shannon entropy, and V-J evenness by the Gini coefficient. Public clonotypes were defined as clonotypes shared by more than one individual. Starting from the raw public reads, TCRdb applied fastp trimming at Q25, assembled clones with MiXCR and retained in-frame beta chains. All rows with the same CDR3 protein become a single entry with the most common DNA and genes. Here the V and J calls rest on TCRdb's processing, not on the authors' analysis. The sample table lists 550,000 or so distinct CDR3 sequences, about 12% of them with a count of one. The ten largest clones add up to over 7% of the sample.

The germline V gene (reference sequence) yields LGHDT for CDR1 and YNNKEL for CDR2. Its CDR3 holds 17 amino acids, cysteine through phenylalanine. Only the CDR3 DNA is retained, 51 bases long and in frame from the first base. The germline ends are 21 bases apart after V is trimmed by 6 bases and J by 3 bases. The time point tag for this specimen amounts to: newly diagnosed GD, antithyroid drugs for less than 3 months. RNA was extracted from PBMCs in TRIzol for both TCR sequencing and RNA sequencing. The diagnosis of Graves' disease was made according to American Thyroid Association guidelines. Recruitment of patients was carried out at an endocrinology department in Xi'an, China. Each patient gave 7.5 to 10 milliliters of peripheral blood, collected in an EDTA anticoagulant tube. Ficoll Paque Plus density gradient separation was used to isolate PBMCs, and no additional T cell sorting was done. An Agilent 2100 Bioanalyzer and agarose gel were used to check RNA quality, while a NanoDrop 2000 measured RNA concentration.

These data were also filed under a second study, of T cells in Graves' hyperthyroidism and ophthalmopathy. According to the second study: Stable Graves' hyperthyroidism was defined as the absence of progression to ophthalmopathy over 18 months of follow-up. Hyperthyroidism patients were newly diagnosed, had a disease duration of under 2 months, and were aged 18 to 65 years. Patients with uncontrolled infections, other autoimmune diseases, pregnancy or lactation were excluded. Clinical symptoms, serum thyroxine and TRAb, thyroid ultrasound, and orbital computed tomography formed the basis for the diagnoses. For the first round of RT-PCR on the TCR CDR3, the HTBI primer set was used together with the Qiagen OneStep RT-PCR kit. Most expanded thyroid clonotypes (frequency above 0.001) were also detected in blood, a finding suggesting that blood repertoires may reflect thyroid immune responses. A model built on a 13 V-J signature distinguished ophthalmopathy from stable hyperthyroidism, reaching 87.88% sensitivity and about 81% specificity in cross-validation and 80%/75% in testing. In validation, progression to ophthalmopathy was predicted by the model with 55% to 71% sensitivity and 72.22% specificity, a median of roughly six months before onset. TCR V-J signatures able to tell the groups apart were searched for in a discovery cohort of 90 to 100 patients, of whom around 42 had Graves' ophthalmopathy and about 55 had stable Graves' hyperthyroidism. Prospective prediction of ophthalmopathy was tested in an independent validation cohort of 18 hyperthyroidism patients and 17 patients who later progressed to ophthalmopathy. The 100 discovery patients were randomly split 7:3 into training and test sets. Thyroid tissue and blood T-cell repertoires from over 5 Graves' hyperthyroidism patients were also compared in the study. After sampling, hyperthyroidism patients received methimazole starting at 30 mg daily, and ophthalmopathy patients received high-dose intravenous methylprednisolone. A second multiplex PCR round built the libraries, followed by size selection and purification. The libraries were sequenced on an Illumina HiSeq2000 using paired-end 100 bp reads. Raw data were processed with SOAPnuke, discarding reads with adapters, uncalled bases, mean Phred below 15, or no exact constant-primer or identifier match. COPE v1.2.5 was used to merge high-quality paired reads, and clonotypes were defined as unique nucleotide sequences. MiTCR v1.1 was used to align clonotypes to the IMGT TRBV, TRBD and TRBJ reference segments. The analysis was restricted to V-J combinations with a frequency above 0.0001, which together covered 99.2% of the repertoires. The TCS score was defined as the ratio of F50 (clonal expansion) to E x V (chaos), calculated using BLOSUM62-based TCRdist between CDR3 peptides within each V-J. Welch's t-statistics and random forest reduced 450 to 600 V-J features to 10 to 15, which were used in a naive Bayes classifier (R e1071). No statistical method was used to fix the sample size in advance, and group allocation was not hidden from the investigators. The paper reports TCR Vbeta CDR3 sequencing of roughly 140 peripheral blood samples: over 40 ophthalmopathy, roughly 80 hyperthyroidism and around 17 progressor patients.

The receptor's source is a woman aged 25 to 45 with Graves disease. Donor details come from another sample of the same person, matched by shared clones. The rearranged chain carries TRBV3-1 and TRBJ2-1, with no reliable assignment of the D segment. The source was peripheral blood mononuclear cells (PBMCs), collected at new diagnosis, from a patient treated with antithyroid drugs. At the DNA level, the sequence is TGTGCCAGCAGTCGATTGAGTCGGGTTATGGGCTACAATGAGCAGTTCTTC. It codes for CASSRLSRVMGYNEQFF.